The rows below give T cell receptor beta chains drawn from one sample of a study of OX40 agonist ivuxolimab in advanced cancers. Clones were sequenced by immunoSEQ multiplex PCR, and TCRdb holds only the in-frame ones, with some missing. Seen here are more than 90,000 clones, roughly 83% observed once, and the top ten hold about 1.6%. The sample was CD4+ or CD8+ T cells sorted from blood, taken in a trial of the OX40 agonist ivuxolimab. Receptor source: an adult with an advanced solid tumor such as melanoma, head and neck, liver or kidney cancer. Both conserved end residues are part of each CDR3. D genes are given only for firm matches. The size entry is marked missing in some rows and otherwise reads once, few, many or a size class.

d_call	cdr3_length	v_call	clone_size	j_call	cdr3_nt	cdr3_aa
TRBD1	15	TRBV19	.	TRBJ2-7	TGTGCCAGTAGTGTTGCGGACAGGGGATTCTACGAGCAGTACTTC	CASSVADRGFYEQYF
.	17	TRBV9	.	TRBJ2-4	TGTGCCAGCAGCGTAGGGGAGCGTGTCATAGCCAAAAACATTCAGTACTTC	CASSVGERVIAKNIQYF
TRBD1	16	TRBV7-3	.	TRBJ2-2	TGTGCCAGCAGCTTAAACAGGGGGCCTAGCACCGGGGAGCTGTTTTTT	CASSLNRGPSTGELFF
.	17	TRBV28	.	TRBJ2-2	TGTGCCAGCAGTTCCCCCCGGGGGGCTTTGAACACCGGGGAGCTGTTTTTT	CASSSPRGALNTGELFF
.	16	TRBV28	.	TRBJ1-2	TGTGCCAGCAGTTCTCCCGGGGGGGGGCACCTAGGTGGCTACACCTTC	CASSSPGGGHLGGYTF
.	16	TRBV5-3	.	TRBJ2-7	TGTGCCAGAAGCTTGGAATGGGGGGGCAGCTCCTACGAGCAGTACTTC	CARSLEWGGSSYEQYF
TRBD1	16	TRBV10-3	.	TRBJ2-7	TGTGCCATCAGTGAGTCAAAGACAGGGCTTTCCTACGAGCAGTACTTC	CAISESKTGLSYEQYF
TRBD1	13	TRBV13	.	TRBJ1-6	TGTGCCAGCAGTGGGGACAGTAATTCACCCCTCCACTTT	CASSGDSNSPLHF
.	13	TRBV7-9	.	TRBJ2-7	TGTGCCAGCAGCCCCGGACACTCCTACGAGCAGTACTTC	CASSPGHSYEQYF
TRBD1	18	TRBV7-9	.	TRBJ2-4	TGTGCCAGCAGCTCGCAGGGGGCAGTGAATCAGGTCAAAAACATTCAGTACTTC	CASSSQGAVNQVKNIQYF
.	13	TRBV29-1	.	TRBJ1-2	TGCAGCGTTGAATCCTTGGGGAACTATGGCTACACCTTC	CSVESLGNYGYTF
.	14	TRBV7-3	.	TRBJ2-3	TGTGCCAGCAGCCCCGACTCTCACACAGATACGCAGTATTTT	CASSPDSHTDTQYF
.	15	TRBV10-3	.	TRBJ2-1	TGTGCCATCAGTCCGCCCGGGACTCCTTACAATGAGCAGTTCTTC	CAISPPGTPYNEQFF
.	14	TRBV9	.	TRBJ1-6	TGTGCCAGCAGCGGAGGGAGTCGGAATTCACCCCTCCACTTT	CASSGGSRNSPLHF
.	17	TRBV14	.	TRBJ2-5	TGTGCCAGCAGCCAACGATTCCCACTAGGGTATAAGGAGACCCAGTACTTC	CASSQRFPLGYKETQYF
.	13	TRBV27	.	TRBJ1-2	TGTGCCAGCAGTAAACAGGGCAACTATGGCTACACCTTC	CASSKQGNYGYTF
TRBD2	16	TRBV7-2	.	TRBJ2-2	TGTGCCAGCAGCCCCTTCGCGGGAGGGCTTACCGGGGAGCTGTTTTTT	CASSPFAGGLTGELFF
.	12	TRBV7-2	.	TRBJ1-4	TGTGCCAGCAGCTTAGGGATTGAAAAACTGTTTTTT	CASSLGIEKLFF
TRBD2	16	TRBV4-2	.	TRBJ2-2	TGTGCCAGCAGCCGGGTCGGGGGGTCGAACACCGGGGAGCTGTTTTTT	CASSRVGGSNTGELFF
.	13	TRBV11-3	.	TRBJ1-2	TGTGCCAGCAGCTTTGGACCCCCTGAGGGCTACACCTTC	CASSFGPPEGYTF
.	13	TRBV4-2	.	TRBJ2-5	TGTGCCAGCAGCTTGGTGATTCAAGAGACCCAGTACTTC	CASSLVIQETQYF
.	18	TRBV7-9	.	TRBJ2-7	TGTGCCAGCAGCCCGATTCGGACGGGGGGCGGGTTAGCGTGGGAGCAGTACTTC	CASSPIRTGGGLAWEQYF
.	15	TRBV21-1	.	TRBJ2-7	TGTGCCAGCAGCACGCGGGACAGGTTATGGTTAGAGCAGTACTTC	CASSTRDRLWLEQYF
.	14	TRBV28	.	TRBJ1-4	TGTGCCAGCAGCCGTGACAGGAATAATGAAAAACTGTTTTTT	CASSRDRNNEKLFF
TRBD2	17	TRBV4-1	.	TRBJ2-5	TGCGCCAGCAGCCAAGATATACTAGCGGGACAGCAAGAGACCCAGTACTTC	CASSQDILAGQQETQYF
TRBD1	15	TRBV6-1	.	TRBJ2-5	TGTGCCAGCAGTTTCCTAGGGACAGGGGTAGAGACCCAGTACTTC	CASSFLGTGVETQYF
TRBD2	15	TRBV10-3	.	TRBJ2-1	TGTGCCATCAGTGAAGTGTCCGGGACTAGGGGTGAGCAGTTCTTC	CAISEVSGTRGEQFF
TRBD2	19	TRBV9	.	TRBJ2-3	TGTGCCAGCAGCGGAGGCTATGGAACTAGCGGGAGGGCCCCAGATACGCAGTATTTT	CASSGGYGTSGRAPDTQYF
TRBD2	15	TRBV28	.	TRBJ2-3	TGTGCCACCCATCTAGCGGGAGGGCCCACTGATACGCAGTATTTT	CATHLAGGPTDTQYF
TRBD1	15	TRBV30	.	TRBJ2-5	TGTGCCTATTCCCCGGGACAGGGGAGAGGAGAGACCCAGTACTTC	CAYSPGQGRGETQYF
TRBD1	14	TRBV5-8	.	TRBJ2-3	TGTGCCAGCAGCCCGGGGACAGGCACAGATACGCAGTATTTT	CASSPGTGTDTQYF
TRBD2	15	TRBV7-2	.	TRBJ2-7	TGTGCCAGCAGCCCCACAGCGGGAGGGCCTTACGAGCAGTACTTC	CASSPTAGGPYEQYF
.	13	TRBV28	once	TRBJ1-1	TGTGCCAGCAGTCCCCATGGCAACACTGAAGCTTTCTTT	CASSPHGNTEAFF